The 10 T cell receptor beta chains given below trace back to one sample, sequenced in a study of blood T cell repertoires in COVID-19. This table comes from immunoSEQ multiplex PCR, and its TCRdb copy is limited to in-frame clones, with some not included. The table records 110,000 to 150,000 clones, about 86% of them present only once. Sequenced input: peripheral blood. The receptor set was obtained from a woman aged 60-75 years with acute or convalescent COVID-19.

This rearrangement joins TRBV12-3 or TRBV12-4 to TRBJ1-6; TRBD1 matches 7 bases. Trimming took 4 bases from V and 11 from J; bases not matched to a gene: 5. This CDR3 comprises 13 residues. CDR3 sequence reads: CASSSTGVAPLHF. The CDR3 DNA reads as TGTGCCAGCAGTTCAACAGGGGTGGCACCCCTCCACTTT.

As DNA, the CDR3 is TGTGCCACCAGCAGCTGGGGACAGGTAAACACTGAAGCTTTCTTT. This codes for CATSSWGQVNTEAFF. This chain uses TRBV15 with TRBJ1-1; 8 bases map to TRBD1. Losses at the gene ends were 3 bases for V and 2 bases for J; bases not matched to a gene: 5. The CDR3 sequence is 15 residues long. From germline, CDR1 is LNHNV and CDR2 YYDKDF (reference sequence).

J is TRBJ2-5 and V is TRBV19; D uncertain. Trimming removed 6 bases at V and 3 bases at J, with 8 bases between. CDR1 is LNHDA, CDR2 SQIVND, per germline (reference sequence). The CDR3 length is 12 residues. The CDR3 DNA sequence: TGTGCCAGTAGCGACATTAAAGAGACCCAGTACTTC. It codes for CASSDIKETQYF.

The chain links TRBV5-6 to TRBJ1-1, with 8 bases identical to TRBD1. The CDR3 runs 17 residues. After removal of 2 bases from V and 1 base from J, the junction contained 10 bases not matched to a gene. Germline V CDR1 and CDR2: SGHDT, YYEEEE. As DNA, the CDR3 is TGTGCCAGCAGCTTCACCCCGACAGGGGTGAGGAACACTGAAGCTTTCTTT. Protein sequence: CASSFTPTGVRNTEAFF.

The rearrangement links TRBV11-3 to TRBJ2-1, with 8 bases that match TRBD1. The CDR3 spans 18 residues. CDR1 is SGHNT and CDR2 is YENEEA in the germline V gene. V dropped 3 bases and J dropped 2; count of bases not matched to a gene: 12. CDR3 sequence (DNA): TGTGCCAGCAGCTTGTTGCCCGACAGGGGAAGAACCTACAATGAGCAGTTCTTC. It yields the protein CASSLLPDRGRTYNEQFF.

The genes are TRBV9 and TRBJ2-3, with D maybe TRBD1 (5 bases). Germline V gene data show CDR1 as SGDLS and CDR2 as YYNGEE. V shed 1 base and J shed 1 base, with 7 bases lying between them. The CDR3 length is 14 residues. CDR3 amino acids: CASSVLGGTDTQYF. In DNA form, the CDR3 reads TGTGCCAGCAGCGTATTAGGGGGCACAGATACGCAGTATTTT.

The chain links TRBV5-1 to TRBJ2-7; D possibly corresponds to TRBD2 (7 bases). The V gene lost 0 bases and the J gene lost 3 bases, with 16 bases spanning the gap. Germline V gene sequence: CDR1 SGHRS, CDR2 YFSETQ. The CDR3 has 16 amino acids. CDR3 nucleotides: TGCGCCAGCAGCTTGGTAGATGGGGGGGCGAGCTACGAGCAGTACTTC. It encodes CASSLVDGGASYEQYF. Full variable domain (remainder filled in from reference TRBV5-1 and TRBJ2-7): KAGVTQTPRYLIKTRGQQVTLSCSPISGHRSVSWYQQTPGQGLQFLFEYFSETQRNKGNFPGRFSGRQFSNSRSEMNVSTLELGDSALYLCASSLVDGGASYEQYFGPGTRLTVT.

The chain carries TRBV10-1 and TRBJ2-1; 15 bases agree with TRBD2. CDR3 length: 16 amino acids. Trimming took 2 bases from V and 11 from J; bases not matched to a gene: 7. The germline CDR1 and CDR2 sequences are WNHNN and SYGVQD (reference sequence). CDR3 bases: TGCGCCAGCAGTGAGGTTGGTGGACTAGCGGGGGGGCAGCAGTTCTTC. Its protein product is CASSEVGGLAGGQQFF.

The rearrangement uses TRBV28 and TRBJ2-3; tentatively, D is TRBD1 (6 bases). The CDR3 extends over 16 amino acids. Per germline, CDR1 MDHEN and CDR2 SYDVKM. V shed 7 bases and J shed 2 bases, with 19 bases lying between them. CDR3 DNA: TGTGCCAGCAAGGCCCCACAGGGTCAGATCACAGATACGCAGTATTTT. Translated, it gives CASKAPQGQITDTQYF.

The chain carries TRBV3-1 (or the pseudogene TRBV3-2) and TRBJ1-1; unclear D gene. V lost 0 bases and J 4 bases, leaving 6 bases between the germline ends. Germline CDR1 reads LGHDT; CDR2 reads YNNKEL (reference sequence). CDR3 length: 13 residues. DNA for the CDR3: TGTGCCAGCAGCCAAGATGGCGGCACTGAAGCTTTCTTT. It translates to CASSQDGGTEAFF.